This T cell receptor (beta chain) was observed in a study of blood T cell repertoires in COVID-19. As for the study in general: Acute and convalescent COVID-19 specimens originated in the United States, Italy and Spain. Sample material is recorded as cDNA or gDNA derived from T cells, B-cell-depleted T cells, or PBMCs.

Measured with immunoSEQ multiplex PCR; TCRdb has only the in-frame clones, and not every one. The table has tens of thousands of clones, roughly 85% seen once. The V end lost 0 bases, the J end lost 5 bases, and 13 bases lay between the germline ends. The CDR3 is 14 amino acids. Per germline, CDR1 GTSNPN and CDR2 SVGIG (reference sequence). Sequencing was performed on peripheral blood. The receptor comes from a man aged 55-75 years with acute or convalescent COVID-19. The genes are TRBV30 and TRBJ2-5; possibly TRBD2 for D (6 bases). CDR3 in amino acids: CAWSVGRVSETQYF. In DNA form, the CDR3 reads TGTGCCTGGAGTGTCGGGAGAGTATCGGAGACCCAGTACTTC.